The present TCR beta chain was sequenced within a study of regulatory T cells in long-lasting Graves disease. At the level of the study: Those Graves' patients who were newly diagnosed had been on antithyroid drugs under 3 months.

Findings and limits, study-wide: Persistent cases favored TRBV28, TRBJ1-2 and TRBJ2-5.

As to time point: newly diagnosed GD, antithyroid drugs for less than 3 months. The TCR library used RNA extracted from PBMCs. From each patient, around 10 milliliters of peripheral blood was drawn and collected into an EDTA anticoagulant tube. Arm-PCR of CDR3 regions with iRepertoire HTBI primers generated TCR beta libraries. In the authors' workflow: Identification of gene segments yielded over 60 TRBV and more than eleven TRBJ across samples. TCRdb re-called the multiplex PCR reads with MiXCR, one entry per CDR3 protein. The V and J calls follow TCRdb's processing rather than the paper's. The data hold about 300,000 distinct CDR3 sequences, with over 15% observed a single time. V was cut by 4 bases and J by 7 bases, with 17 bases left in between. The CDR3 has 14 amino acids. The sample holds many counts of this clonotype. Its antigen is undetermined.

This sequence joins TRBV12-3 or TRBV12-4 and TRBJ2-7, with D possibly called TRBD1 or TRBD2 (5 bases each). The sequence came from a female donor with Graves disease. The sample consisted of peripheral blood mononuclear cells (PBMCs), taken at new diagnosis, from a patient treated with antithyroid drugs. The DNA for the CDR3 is TGTGCCAGCAGTTCCCGTCGGGGCGGTGAGGAGCAGTACTTC. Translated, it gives CASSSRRGGEEQYF.